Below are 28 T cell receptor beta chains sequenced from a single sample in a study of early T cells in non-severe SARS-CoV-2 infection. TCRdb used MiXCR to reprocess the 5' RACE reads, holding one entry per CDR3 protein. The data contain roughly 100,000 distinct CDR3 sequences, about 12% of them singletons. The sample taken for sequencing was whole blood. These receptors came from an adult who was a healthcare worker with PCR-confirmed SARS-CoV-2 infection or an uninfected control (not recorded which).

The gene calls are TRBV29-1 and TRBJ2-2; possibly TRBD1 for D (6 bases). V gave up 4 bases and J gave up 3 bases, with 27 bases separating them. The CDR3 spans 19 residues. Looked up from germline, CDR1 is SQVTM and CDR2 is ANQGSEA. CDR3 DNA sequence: TGCAGCGTTGTAGGTGGGAAAACAAACAGGGTAATGGACACCGGGGAGCTGTTTTTT. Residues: CSVVGGKTNRVMDTGELFF.

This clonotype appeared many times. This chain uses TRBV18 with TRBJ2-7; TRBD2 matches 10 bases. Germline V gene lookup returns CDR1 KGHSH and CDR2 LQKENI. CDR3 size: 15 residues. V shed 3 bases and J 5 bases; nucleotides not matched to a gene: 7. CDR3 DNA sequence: TGTGCCAGCTCACCTTCAGCGGGAGGGCCCAACGAGCAGTACTTC. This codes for CASSPSAGGPNEQYF.

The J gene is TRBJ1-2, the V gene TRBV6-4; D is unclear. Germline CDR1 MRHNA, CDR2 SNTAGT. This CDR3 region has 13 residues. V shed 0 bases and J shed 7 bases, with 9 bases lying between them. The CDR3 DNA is TGTGCCAGCAGTGACTCGGTTACGGGTGGCTACACCTTC. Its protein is CASSDSVTGGYTF.

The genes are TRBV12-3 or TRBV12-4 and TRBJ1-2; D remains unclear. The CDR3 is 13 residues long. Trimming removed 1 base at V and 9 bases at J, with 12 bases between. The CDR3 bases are TGTGCCAGCAGTTTAGGGACTCCTAAGAGCTACACCTTC. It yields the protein CASSLGTPKSYTF.

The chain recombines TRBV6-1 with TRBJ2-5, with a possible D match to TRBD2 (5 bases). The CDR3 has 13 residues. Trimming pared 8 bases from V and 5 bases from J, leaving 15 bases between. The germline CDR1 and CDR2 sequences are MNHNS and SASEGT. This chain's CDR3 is CASCGLQGETQYF. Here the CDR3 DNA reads TGTGCCAGCTGCGGACTCCAAGGGGAGACCCAGTACTTC.

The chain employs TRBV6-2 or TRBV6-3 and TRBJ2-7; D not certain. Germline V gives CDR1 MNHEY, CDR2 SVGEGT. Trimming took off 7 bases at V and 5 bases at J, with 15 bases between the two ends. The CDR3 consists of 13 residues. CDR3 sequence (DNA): TGTGCCAGCAAAAAGGGTGTCTTGGACGAGCAGTACTTC. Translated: CASKKGVLDEQYF.

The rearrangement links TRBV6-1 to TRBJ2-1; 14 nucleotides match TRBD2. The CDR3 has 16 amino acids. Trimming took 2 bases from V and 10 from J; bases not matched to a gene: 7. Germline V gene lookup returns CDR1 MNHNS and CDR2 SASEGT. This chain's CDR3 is CASSETGTSGSYEQFF. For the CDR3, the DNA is TGTGCCAGCAGTGAAACCGGGACTAGCGGGAGTTACGAGCAGTTCTTC.

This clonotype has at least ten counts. This CDR3 reads CASSTQKGEAGLFF. CDR3 DNA sequence: TGTGCCAGCAGCACCCAAAAGGGGGAAGCGGGACTGTTTTTT. V and J are TRBV5-6 and TRBJ1-4, with D possibly matching TRBD1 (6 bases). V shed 4 bases and J shed 13 bases, with 20 bases lying between them. This CDR3 is built from 14 residues. The germline V gene encodes CDR1 SGHDT and CDR2 YYEEEE.

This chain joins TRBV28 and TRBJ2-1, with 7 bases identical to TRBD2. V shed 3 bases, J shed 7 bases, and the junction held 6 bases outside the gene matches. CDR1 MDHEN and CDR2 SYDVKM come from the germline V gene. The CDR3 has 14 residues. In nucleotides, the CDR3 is TGTGCCAGCAGTTTCGTAGCGGGTTATAATGAGCAGTTCTTC. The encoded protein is CASSFVAGYNEQFF.

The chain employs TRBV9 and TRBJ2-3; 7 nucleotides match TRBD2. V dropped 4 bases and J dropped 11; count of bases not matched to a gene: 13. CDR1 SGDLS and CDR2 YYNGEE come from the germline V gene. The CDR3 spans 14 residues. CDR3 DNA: TGTGCCAGCAGCCCACGGGACTATCCTATACGGCAGTATTTT. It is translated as CASSPRDYPIRQYF.

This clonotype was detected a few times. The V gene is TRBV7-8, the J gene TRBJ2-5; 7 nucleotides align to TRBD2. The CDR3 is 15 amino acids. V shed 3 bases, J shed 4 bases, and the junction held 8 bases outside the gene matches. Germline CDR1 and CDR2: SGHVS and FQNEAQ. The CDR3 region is CASSFARGGGETQYF. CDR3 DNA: TGTGCCAGCAGCTTCGCGCGCGGGGGAGGAGAGACCCAGTACTTC.

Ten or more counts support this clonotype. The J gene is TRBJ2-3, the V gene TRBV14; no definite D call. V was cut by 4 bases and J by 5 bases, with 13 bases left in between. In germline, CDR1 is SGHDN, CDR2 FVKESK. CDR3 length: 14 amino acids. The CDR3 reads CASSPRLSLDTQYF. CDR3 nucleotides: TGTGCCAGCAGCCCAAGACTCAGCTTAGATACGCAGTATTTT.

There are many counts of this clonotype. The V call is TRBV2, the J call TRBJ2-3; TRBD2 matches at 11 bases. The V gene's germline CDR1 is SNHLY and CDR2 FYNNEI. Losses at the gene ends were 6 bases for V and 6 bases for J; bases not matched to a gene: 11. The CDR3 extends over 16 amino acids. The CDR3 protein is CASRRLAGPPGDTQYF. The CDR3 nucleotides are TGTGCCAGCAGGAGACTAGCGGGGCCGCCCGGGGATACGCAGTATTTT.

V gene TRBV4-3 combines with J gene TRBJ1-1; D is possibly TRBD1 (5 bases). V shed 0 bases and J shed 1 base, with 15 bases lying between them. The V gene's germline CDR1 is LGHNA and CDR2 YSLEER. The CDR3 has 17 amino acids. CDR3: CASSQEWGRSGNTEAFF. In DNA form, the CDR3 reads TGCGCCAGCAGCCAAGAATGGGGACGCAGCGGGAACACTGAAGCTTTCTTT.

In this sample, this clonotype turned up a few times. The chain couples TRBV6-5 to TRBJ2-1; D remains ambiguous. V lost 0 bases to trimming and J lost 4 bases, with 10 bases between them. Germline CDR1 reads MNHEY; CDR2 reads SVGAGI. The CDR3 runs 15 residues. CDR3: CASSYSKAKYNEQFF. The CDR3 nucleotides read TGTGCCAGCAGTTACTCGAAGGCTAAATACAATGAGCAGTTCTTC.

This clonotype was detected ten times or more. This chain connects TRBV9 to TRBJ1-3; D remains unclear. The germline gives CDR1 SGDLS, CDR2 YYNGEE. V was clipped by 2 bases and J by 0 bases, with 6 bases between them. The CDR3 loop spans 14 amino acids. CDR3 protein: CASSVQNSGNTIYF. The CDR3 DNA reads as TGTGCCAGCAGCGTCCAGAACTCTGGAAACACCATATATTTT.

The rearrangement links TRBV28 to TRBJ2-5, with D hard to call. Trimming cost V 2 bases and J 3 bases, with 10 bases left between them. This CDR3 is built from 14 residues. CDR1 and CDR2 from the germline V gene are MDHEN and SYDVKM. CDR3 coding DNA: TGTGCCAGCAGTTTAAGAGCGTTTGAAGAGACCCAGTACTTC. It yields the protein CASSLRAFEETQYF.

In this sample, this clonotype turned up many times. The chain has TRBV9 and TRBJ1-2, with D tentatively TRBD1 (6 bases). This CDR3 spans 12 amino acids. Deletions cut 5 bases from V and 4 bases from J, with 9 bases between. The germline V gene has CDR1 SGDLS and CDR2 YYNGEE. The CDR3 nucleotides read TGTGCCAGCAGGACAGGTGGCTATGGCTACACCTTC. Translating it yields CASRTGGYGYTF. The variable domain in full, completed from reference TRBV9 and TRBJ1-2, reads DSGVTQTPKHLITATGQRVTLRCSPRSGDLSVYWYQQSLDQGLQFLIQYYNGEERAKGNILERFSAQQFPDLHSELNLSSLELGDSALYFCASRTGGYGYTFGSGTRLTVV.

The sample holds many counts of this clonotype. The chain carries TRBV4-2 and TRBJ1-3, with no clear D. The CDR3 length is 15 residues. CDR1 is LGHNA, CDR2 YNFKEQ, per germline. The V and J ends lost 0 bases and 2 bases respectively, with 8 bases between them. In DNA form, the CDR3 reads TGTGCCAGCAGCCAAGATCGGGTAACTGGAAACACCATATATTTT. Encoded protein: CASSQDRVTGNTIYF.

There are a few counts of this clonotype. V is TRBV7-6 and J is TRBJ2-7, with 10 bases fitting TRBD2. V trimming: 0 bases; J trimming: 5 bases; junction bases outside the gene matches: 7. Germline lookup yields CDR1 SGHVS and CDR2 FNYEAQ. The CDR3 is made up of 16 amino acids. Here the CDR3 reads CASSLARSGRGHEQYF. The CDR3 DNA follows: TGTGCCAGCAGCTTAGCGCGAAGCGGGAGGGGCCACGAGCAGTACTTC.

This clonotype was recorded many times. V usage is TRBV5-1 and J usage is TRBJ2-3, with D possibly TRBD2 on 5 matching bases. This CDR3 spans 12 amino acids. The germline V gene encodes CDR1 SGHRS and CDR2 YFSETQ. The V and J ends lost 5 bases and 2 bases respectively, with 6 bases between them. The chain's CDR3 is CASRDFTDTQYF. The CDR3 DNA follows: TGCGCCAGCAGGGACTTCACAGATACGCAGTATTTT.

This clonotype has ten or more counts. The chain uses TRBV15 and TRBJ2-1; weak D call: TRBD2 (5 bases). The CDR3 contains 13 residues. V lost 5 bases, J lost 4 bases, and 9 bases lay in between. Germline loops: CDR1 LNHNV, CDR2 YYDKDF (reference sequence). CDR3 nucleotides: TGTGCCACCAGCGTCCCGGGATACAATGAGCAGTTCTTC. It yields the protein CATSVPGYNEQFF.

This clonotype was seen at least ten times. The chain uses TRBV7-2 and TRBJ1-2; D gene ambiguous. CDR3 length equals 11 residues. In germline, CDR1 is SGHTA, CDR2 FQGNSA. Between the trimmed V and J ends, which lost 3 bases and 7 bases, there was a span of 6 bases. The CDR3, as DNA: TGTGCCAGCAGCTTTAGGGTTGGCTACACCTTC. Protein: CASSFRVGYTF.

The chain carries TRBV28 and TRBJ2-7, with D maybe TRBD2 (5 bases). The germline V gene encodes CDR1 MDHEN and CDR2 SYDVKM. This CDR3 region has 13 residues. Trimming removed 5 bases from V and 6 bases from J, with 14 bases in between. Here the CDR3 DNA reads TGTGCCAGCAGTAATATCGGGGATTCCGAGCAGTACTTC. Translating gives CASSNIGDSEQYF.

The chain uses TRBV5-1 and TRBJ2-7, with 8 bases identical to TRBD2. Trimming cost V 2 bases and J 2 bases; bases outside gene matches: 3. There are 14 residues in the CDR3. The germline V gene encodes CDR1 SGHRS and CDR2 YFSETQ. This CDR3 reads CASSLAGDPYEQYF. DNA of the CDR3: TGCGCCAGCAGCTTAGCGGGGGATCCCTACGAGCAGTACTTC. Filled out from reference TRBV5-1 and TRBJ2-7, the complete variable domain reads KAGVTQTPRYLIKTRGQQVTLSCSPISGHRSVSWYQQTPGQGLQFLFEYFSETQRNKGNFPGRFSGRQFSNSRSEMNVSTLELGDSALYLCASSLAGDPYEQYFGPGTRLTVT.

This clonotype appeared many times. CDR3 loop: CAILTSGYTGELFF. CDR3 DNA sequence: TGTGCCATACTGACTAGCGGATACACCGGGGAGCTGTTTTTT. J is TRBJ2-2 and V is TRBV12-3 or TRBV12-4; 9 bases are a match to TRBD2. CDR3 length: 14 amino acids. V lost 10 bases, J lost 3 bases, and 6 bases stayed unmatched.

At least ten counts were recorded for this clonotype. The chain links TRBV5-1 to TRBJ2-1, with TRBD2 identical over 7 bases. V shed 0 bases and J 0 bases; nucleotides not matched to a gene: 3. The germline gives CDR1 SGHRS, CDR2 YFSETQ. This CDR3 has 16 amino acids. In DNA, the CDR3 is TGCGCCAGCAGCTTGGAGCTAGCGGTCTCCTACAATGAGCAGTTCTTC. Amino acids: CASSLELAVSYNEQFF.

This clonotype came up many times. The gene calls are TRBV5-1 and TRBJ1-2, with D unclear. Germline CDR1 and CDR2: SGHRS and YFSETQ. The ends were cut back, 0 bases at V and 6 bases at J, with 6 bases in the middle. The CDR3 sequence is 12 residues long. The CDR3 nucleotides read TGCGCCAGCAGCTTGGATGCTGATGGCTACACCTTC. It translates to CASSLDADGYTF.